Shown below are 19 T cell receptor beta chains from a single sample sequenced in a study of T cell changes during pregnancy in multiple sclerosis. The protocol was immunoSEQ multiplex PCR, while the TCRdb copy is restricted to in-frame clones and leaves out a portion. The sample has some 10,000 clones; 65% to 85% are singletons. Sequenced here: CD8+ T cells from peripheral blood mononuclear cells, sampled in the third trimester of pregnancy. The receptors were gathered from a female donor in good health, enrolled as a control in a pregnancy study.

The chain links TRBV9 to TRBJ2-2, with a weak D call TRBD2 (5 bases). The CDR3 totals 11 residues. V lost 1 base and J lost 11, with 6 bases in between. The germline V gene encodes CDR1 SGDLS and CDR2 YYNGEE. The CDR3 region is CASSVSGELFF. The CDR3, as DNA: TGTGCCAGCAGCGTAAGCGGAGAGCTGTTTTTT. The full variable domain, in which reference TRBV9 and TRBJ2-2 provide the parts outside the CDR3, is DSGVTQTPKHLITATGQRVTLRCSPRSGDLSVYWYQQSLDQGLQFLIQYYNGEERAKGNILERFSAQQFPDLHSELNLSSLELGDSALYFCASSVSGELFFGEGSRLTVL.

This clone came up a few times. The chain has TRBV7-9 and TRBJ1-1; D gene uncertain. Germline CDR1 and CDR2: SEHNR and FQNEAQ (reference sequence). V shed 0 bases and J shed 6 bases, with 5 bases lying between them. The CDR3 extends over 12 amino acids. The CDR3 protein is CASSLAAAEAFF. As DNA, the CDR3 is TGTGCCAGCAGCTTAGCAGCCGCTGAAGCTTTCTTT.

The chain joins TRBV13 to TRBJ2-7, with D perhaps matching TRBD2 (5 bases). The germline V gene has CDR1 PRHDT and CDR2 FYEKMQ (reference sequence). The CDR3 is made up of 14 amino acids. The V gene lost 6 bases and the J gene lost 1 base, with 13 bases spanning the gap. CDR3 protein: CASSEADGSYEQYF. The CDR3 DNA sequence: TGTGCCAGCAGTGAAGCGGACGGGTCCTACGAGCAGTACTTC.

This CDR3 is CASSRDRGTWPQHF. Here the CDR3 DNA reads TGTGCCAGCAGTAGGGACAGGGGGACATGGCCCCAGCATTTT. V gene TRBV6-1 combines with J gene TRBJ1-5, with 11 bases that match TRBD1. The CDR3 length is 14 residues. Germline V gene lookup returns CDR1 MNHNS and CDR2 SASEGT. V lost 5 bases, J lost 9 bases, and 6 bases stayed unmatched.

The genes are TRBV5-4 and TRBJ1-2; 7 bases map to TRBD1. The germline gives CDR1 SGHNT, CDR2 YYREEE (reference sequence). This CDR3 has 14 amino acids. The ends lost 4 bases at V and 4 bases at J; junction bases unmatched: 7. In nucleotides, the CDR3 is TGTGCCAGCAGCGCCGGGACAGCTCGCTATGGCTACACCTTC. This codes for CASSAGTARYGYTF.

This sequence joins TRBV6-1 and TRBJ2-6, with D unresolved. The germline V and J ends were trimmed by 3 bases and 4 bases, with 7 bases remaining between them. Germline assignment: CDR1 MNHNS and CDR2 SASEGT. The length of the CDR3 is 14 residues. CDR3 nucleotide sequence: TGTGCCAGCAGTGACCTACAGGGGGCCAACGTCCTGACTTTC. Amino acids: CASSDLQGANVLTF.

This clone showed up just once. This chain connects TRBV7-9 to TRBJ1-1; possible D gene TRBD1, 5 bases. The CDR3 is 12 residues long. Germline V gives CDR1 SEHNR, CDR2 FQNEAQ (reference sequence). The V end lost 0 bases, the J end lost 8 bases, and 7 bases lay between the germline ends. CDR3 nucleotides: TGTGCCAGCAGCTTAGCGAACAGGGAAGCTTTCTTT. Translation gives CASSLANREAFF.

The genes are TRBV4-3 and TRBJ2-7, with TRBD2 matching over 7 bases. Germline CDR1 is LGHNA and CDR2 is YSLEER. Unmatched junction bases numbered 10, after V lost 0 bases and J lost 5 bases. This CDR3 has 16 amino acids. The CDR3 bases are TGCGCCAGCAGCCAAGATCTTGAGGTTCGGGGGGACGAGCAGTACTTC. Protein product: CASSQDLEVRGDEQYF.

J is TRBJ2-1 and V is TRBV20-1, with a tentative D call TRBD2 (6 bases). This CDR3 contains 10 residues. V was pared by 8 bases and J by 15 bases, with 17 bases between. Germline-derived CDR1 and CDR2 are DFQATT and SNEGSKA (reference sequence). The DNA for the CDR3 is TGCAGTCCCTACCCGGGAGACCTGTTCTTC. It codes for CSPYPGDLFF.

The chain recombines TRBV20-1 with TRBJ1-2; D unresolved. The CDR3 is 11 amino acids. Trimming shortened V by 2 bases and J by 8 bases, and 9 bases separated the two germline ends. In germline, CDR1 is DFQATT, CDR2 SNEGSKA (reference sequence). CDR3: CSARRERGYTF. CDR3 bases: TGCAGTGCTAGAAGAGAGCGGGGCTACACCTTC.

This rearrangement joins TRBV13 to TRBJ2-7; D might be TRBD2 (6 bases). The V gene's germline CDR1 is PRHDT and CDR2 FYEKMQ (reference sequence). The CDR3 spans 14 residues. Trimming took 5 bases from V and 3 from J, leaving 14 bases between them. CDR3 sequence reads: CASSPGVPSYEQYF. CDR3 DNA sequence: TGTGCCAGCAGCCCGGGGGTTCCCAGCTACGAGCAGTACTTC.

The chain employs TRBV4-1 and TRBJ2-7; TRBD1 aligns across 11 bases. CDR1 is MGHRA, CDR2 YSYEKL, per germline. Trimming at V came to 4 bases and at J to 5 bases, leaving 10 bases not matched to a gene. The CDR3 loop spans 16 amino acids. CDR3 protein: CASSPVRDRGTNEQYF. The CDR3 region has the DNA TGCGCCAGCAGCCCCGTGCGGGACAGGGGGACCAACGAGCAGTACTTC.

The chain has TRBV7-9 and TRBJ2-3, with 9 bases lining up with TRBD2. Losses at the gene ends were 0 bases for V and 4 bases for J; bases not matched to a gene: 8. The CDR3 contains 17 residues. CDR1 SEHNR and CDR2 FQNEAQ come from the germline V gene (reference sequence). The CDR3: CASSLAFSGSGADTQYF. The CDR3 DNA reads TGTGCCAGCAGCTTAGCTTTTAGCGGGAGTGGGGCAGATACGCAGTATTTT.

The gene calls are TRBV6-4 and TRBJ2-3; a possible D gene is TRBD2 (5 bases). Trimming pared 5 bases from V and 0 bases from J, leaving 12 bases between. The CDR3 covers 15 residues. Germline loops: CDR1 MRHNA, CDR2 SNTAGT. CDR3 sequence reads: CASSSEGQSTDTQYF. CDR3 in DNA: TGTGCCAGCAGTAGCGAGGGCCAAAGCACAGATACGCAGTATTTT.

The J gene is TRBJ2-7, the V gene TRBV19; possibly TRBD1 for D (7 bases). The CDR3 length is 14 residues. The germline gives CDR1 LNHDA, CDR2 SQIVND (reference sequence). Trimming removed 8 bases from V and 0 bases from J, with 14 bases in between. CDR3 bases: TGTGCCAGTGCGGAGGGGGCCTTCTCCTACGAGCAGTACTTC. It yields the protein CASAEGAFSYEQYF.

Concerning this clone itself: At one of its ends the junction is not consistent with the germline gene, which may arise from a read error. The V and J genes are TRBV7-7 and TRBJ2-7, with 7 nucleotides matching TRBD2. The CDR3 extends over 12 amino acids. CDR1 is SSHAT and CDR2 is FNYEAQ in the germline V gene (reference sequence). CDR3 amino acids: CASSPTGGEQYF. CDR3 DNA sequence: TGTGCTAGCAGCCCAACGGGGGGCGAGCAGTACTTC.

With respect to this clone: At one end, the junction sequence differs from germline, possibly due to a read error. The chain combines TRBV7-9 with TRBJ2-7, with D maybe TRBD2 (7 bases). This CDR3 has 11 residues. Germline V gene sequence: CDR1 SEHNR, CDR2 FQNEAQ (reference sequence). The CDR3 nucleotides are TGTGCCAGCAGCCAAGGGGGGGGCGCGAACTTC. Encoded protein: CASSQGGGANF.

The chain carries TRBV10-3 and TRBJ2-7, with D possibly matching TRBD2 (5 bases). Looked up from germline, CDR1 is ENHRY and CDR2 is SYGVKD. Trimming removed 5 bases from V and 3 bases from J, with 17 bases in between. This CDR3 contains 15 residues. CDR3 DNA sequence: TGTGCCATCAGTCGTTCGGCGGGCCAATTCTACGAGCAGTACTTC. Translating gives CAISRSAGQFYEQYF.

CDR3 nucleotide sequence: TGTGCCAGCAGTGAAGCCGCAGGACTAGCGGCCTACTACGAGCAGTACTTC. It is translated as CASSEAAGLAAYYEQYF. The V call is TRBV6-1, the J call TRBJ2-7; 10 nucleotides agree with TRBD2. The CDR3 is made up of 17 amino acids. Germline assignment: CDR1 MNHNS and CDR2 SASEGT. With V trimmed by 0 bases and J by 3 bases, 8 bases remained unmatched.